One T cell receptor beta chain is described in this entry. This entry belongs to a study of CD8 T cells in Susac syndrome. Random hexamers primed reverse transcription of roughly 0.45 to 1 ug RNA. Amplification of TCR beta CDR3 by immunoSEQ multiplex PCR spanned 54 Vbeta and 13 Jbeta. TCRdb independently ran MiXCR on the immunoSEQ multiplex PCR reads; one entry per CDR3 protein. Seen here are roughly 200,000 distinct CDR3 sequences, under 97% observed once, and the top ten hold 0.093%. Germline V lookup: CDR1 MNHEY, CDR2 SVGAGI. The length of the CDR3 is 14 residues. The ends lost 8 bases at V and 8 bases at J; junction bases unmatched: 8.

This sequence was found in a human donor with multiple sclerosis. The chain carries TRBV6-5 and TRBJ1-5; 11 bases align to TRBD1. The material sequenced was CD4+ T cells from PBMCs. CDR3 nucleotide sequence: TGTGCCAGCGGATCCGGGACAGGGGGAGAGCCCCAGCATTTT. Residues: CASGSGTGGEPQHF.